Below, 21 T cell receptor beta chains from the same sample are listed, as sequenced in a study of beta chain features in type 1 diabetes (dated by TCRdb to 2016 to 2019). Receptor amplification or capture employed the immunoSEQ multiplex PCR assay. The entire isolated RNA was reverse transcribed using the High Capacity cDNA Reverse Transcription Kit, and thus expressed TCRB transcripts were sequenced. In its TCRdb copy, this immuneACCESS table keeps in-frame sequences only and misses some clones. Where compared with another copy, unresolved V genes explain less than half of these, and the others have no known cause. This sample lists about 900,000 clones; 15% to 20% were detected once. The ten largest account for around 0.02% of the sample. The specimen sequenced was naive CD4+ T cells from blood. Read against the paper, the sample's cell subset or site label means: true naive CD4+ T cells. These receptors were collected from a woman aged 18-30 years in good health.

This chain uses TRBV6-5 with TRBJ2-7; 8 nucleotides align to TRBD1. Losses at the gene ends were 5 bases for V and 1 base for J; bases not matched to a gene: 4. Germline CDR1 MNHEY, CDR2 SVGAGI. This CDR3 has 14 residues. CDR3 sequence reads: CASSPGQGSYEQYF. The CDR3 coding sequence is TGTGCCAGCAGTCCAGGACAGGGATCCTACGAGCAGTACTTC.

This clone was recorded a few times. The V call is TRBV7-9, the J call TRBJ2-2; 9 nucleotides match TRBD2. Germline lookup yields CDR1 SEHNR and CDR2 FQNEAQ (reference sequence). The length of the CDR3 is 16 residues. V was pared by 5 bases and J by 1 base, with 5 bases of the junction left unmatched. The CDR3 DNA is TGTGCCAGCAGCCCCGGAGCGGGAGGGAACACCGGGGAGCTGTTTTTT. Amino acids: CASSPGAGGNTGELFF.

The sample holds a few counts of this clone. The rearrangement joins TRBV7-3 to TRBJ2-2; D may be TRBD1 (6 bases). This CDR3 contains 18 residues. Per germline, CDR1 SGHTA and CDR2 FQGTGA. Deletions cut 5 bases from V and 2 bases from J, with 21 bases between. This chain's CDR3 is CASSPVRASRGNTGELFF. The CDR3 DNA reads as TGTGCCAGCAGCCCGGTTAGGGCTAGCAGGGGAAACACCGGGGAGCTGTTTTTT.

The rearrangement uses TRBV27 and TRBJ2-1, with D perhaps given as TRBD1 or TRBD2 (5 bases each). The germline gives CDR1 MNHEY, CDR2 SMNVEV (reference sequence). The CDR3 contains 17 residues. The germline V and J ends were trimmed by 5 bases and 0 bases, with 17 bases remaining between them. CDR3 sequence reads: CASSLRPGTSSYNEQFF. For the CDR3, the DNA is TGTGCCAGCAGTCTACGCCCAGGGACGAGCTCCTACAATGAGCAGTTCTTC.

This chain joins TRBV11-2 and TRBJ1-4; D remains ambiguous. The CDR3 sequence is 15 residues long. CDR1 and CDR2 from the germline V gene are SGHAT and FQNNGV. The V end lost 3 bases, the J end lost 0 bases, and 8 bases lay between the germline ends. The CDR3 bases are TGTGCCAGCAGCTTTGGTCAAACAACTAATGAAAAACTGTTTTTT. Translation: CASSFGQTTNEKLFF.

This chain uses TRBV7-9 with TRBJ2-7, with D perhaps TRBD2 (5 bases). Germline CDR1 is SEHNR and CDR2 is FQNEAQ (reference sequence). V was cut by 5 bases and J by 3 bases, with 14 bases left in between. This CDR3 region has 14 residues. The CDR3 is CASSPYLADYEQYF. CDR3 sequence (DNA): TGTGCCAGCAGCCCGTACCTAGCCGACTACGAGCAGTACTTC.

The rearrangement links TRBV6-5 to TRBJ2-1; D remains unclear. Trimming pared 0 bases from V and 8 bases from J, leaving 17 bases between. Germline V lookup: CDR1 MNHEY, CDR2 SVGAGI. The CDR3 contains 16 residues. DNA for the CDR3: TGTGCCAGCAGTTACTCGATAGTTCCCCGGCCCGATGAGCAGTTCTTC. Amino acid sequence: CASSYSIVPRPDEQFF.

This clone was seen only a few times. The chain uses TRBV5-1 and TRBJ2-7, with 10 bases that match TRBD1. Unmatched junction bases numbered 2, after V lost 0 bases and J lost 5 bases. This CDR3 spans 14 amino acids. The germline CDR1 and CDR2 sequences are SGHRS and YFSETQ. For the CDR3, the DNA is TGCGCCAGCAGCTTGGGACAGGGGGCTGACGAGCAGTACTTC. This codes for CASSLGQGADEQYF.

The chain carries TRBV7-2 and TRBJ2-7; 14 nucleotides agree with TRBD2. The CDR3 runs to 15 residues. Looked up from germline, CDR1 is SGHTA and CDR2 is FQGNSA. V shed 3 bases and J 7 bases; nucleotides not matched to a gene: 5. Here the CDR3 reads CASSFRLAGGSEQYF. For the CDR3, the DNA is TGTGCCAGCAGCTTTAGACTAGCGGGAGGGAGTGAGCAGTACTTC.

In this sample, this clone turned up a few times. The J gene is TRBJ2-3, the V gene TRBV4-3; D possibly corresponds to TRBD1 (5 bases). CDR1 and CDR2 from the germline V gene are LGHNA and YSLEER. Trimming took 1 base from V and 4 from J, leaving 12 bases between them. This CDR3 has 15 residues. In DNA, the CDR3 is TGCGCCAGCAGCCAAGGTGACAGATTCCCAGATACGCAGTATTTT. Translation gives CASSQGDRFPDTQYF.

This clone was counted between two and nine times. The chain uses TRBV10-3 and TRBJ2-2; D is possibly TRBD2 (5 bases). The CDR3 spans 15 residues. Germline CDR1 and CDR2: ENHRY and SYGVKD. V gave up 6 bases and J gave up 4 bases, with 15 bases separating them. In nucleotides, the CDR3 is TGTGCCATCAGCGAGGTCGGGGTTGGCACCGGGGAGCTGTTTTTT. Protein product: CAISEVGVGTGELFF.

The table lists this clone with a few counts. J is TRBJ2-7 and V is TRBV18; tentatively, D is TRBD1 or TRBD2 (5 bases each). The CDR3 spans 16 residues. Trimming took off 6 bases at V and 3 bases at J, with 21 bases between the two ends. Germline-derived CDR1 and CDR2 are KGHSH and LQKENI. CDR3 sequence: CASSRTQGRVGYEQYF. For the CDR3, the DNA is TGTGCCAGCTCCCGCACTCAGGGACGGGTAGGCTACGAGCAGTACTTC.

This clone has just one count. The CDR3 bases are TGTGCCAGCAGCATCGAACTAGCGGGCCACAATGAGCAGTTCTTC. Protein product: CASSIELAGHNEQFF. This chain links TRBV7-2 with TRBJ2-1, with 9 positions matching TRBD2. CDR1 and CDR2 (germline): SGHTA, FQGNSA. After removal of 5 bases from V and 5 bases from J, the junction contained 7 bases not matched to a gene. The CDR3 loop spans 15 amino acids.

This clone was detected a few times. V gene TRBV21-1 combines with J gene TRBJ2-3. TRBV21-1 is a pseudogene. This CDR3 has 17 residues. The CDR3 spells CASSNHQAETSTDTQYF. CDR3 DNA sequence: TGTGCCAGCAGCAACCACCAGGCGGAGACTAGCACAGATACGCAGTATTTT.

This clone turned up a few times. V usage is TRBV7-3 and J usage is TRBJ2-4, with D perhaps matching TRBD2 (6 bases). This CDR3 contains 14 residues. Trimming removed 2 bases from V and 6 bases from J, with 11 bases in between. Looked up from germline, CDR1 is SGHTA and CDR2 is FQGTGA. The CDR3 protein is CASSLERALNIQYF. CDR3 coding DNA: TGTGCCAGCAGCTTAGAGCGGGCCCTAAACATTCAGTACTTC.

This clone was seen more than once but under ten times. This chain links TRBV4-2 with TRBJ2-1; 9 bases line up with TRBD2. After removal of 0 bases from V and 1 base from J, the junction contained 10 bases not matched to a gene. Germline CDR1 LGHNA, CDR2 YNFKEQ. This CDR3 has 19 residues. The CDR3 is CASSQDPSASGMSYNEQFF. The CDR3 DNA is TGTGCCAGCAGCCAAGATCCGTCGGCTAGCGGGATGTCCTACAATGAGCAGTTCTTC.

This clone was observed a handful of times. The CDR3 nucleotides read TGTGCCATCAGTGAGTGGGAAAGCTATGGCTACACCTTC. It yields the protein CAISEWESYGYTF. V gene TRBV10-3 combines with J gene TRBJ1-2, with D unresolved. V shed 1 base and J shed 4 bases, with 7 bases lying between them. The CDR3 extends over 13 amino acids. Germline V gene lookup returns CDR1 ENHRY and CDR2 SYGVKD.

The chain carries TRBV7-9 and TRBJ2-3; D may be TRBD2 (5 bases). V was cut by 6 bases and J by 5 bases, with 21 bases left in between. The CDR3 has 16 residues. Germline loops: CDR1 SEHNR, CDR2 FQNEAQ (reference sequence). CDR3 in amino acids: CASSPRLAAQGDTQYF. CDR3 bases: TGTGCCAGCAGTCCCCGGCTAGCAGCCCAAGGAGATACGCAGTATTTT. The full variable domain, its missing parts supplied by reference TRBV7-9 and TRBJ2-3, is DTGVSQNPRHKITKRGQNVTFRCDPISEHNRLYWYRQTLGQGPEFLTYFQNEAQLEKSRLLSDRFSAERPKGSFSTLEIQRTEQGDSAMYLCASSPRLAAQGDTQYFGPGTRLTVL.

This clone was recorded a few times. V gene TRBV4-3 combines with J gene TRBJ1-2; no definite D call. The V gene's germline CDR1 is LGHNA and CDR2 YSLEER. The CDR3 loop spans 14 amino acids. V lost 0 bases and J 5 bases, leaving 10 bases between the germline ends. The CDR3 DNA reads as TGCGCCAGCAGCCAAGAGCTTTGGTCTTATGGCTACACCTTC. Translated, it gives CASSQELWSYGYTF.

This chain uses TRBV5-1 with TRBJ2-3; D unclear. The V gene lost 3 bases and the J gene lost 0 bases, with 14 bases spanning the gap. The CDR3 has 16 residues. Germline V gene sequence: CDR1 SGHRS, CDR2 YFSETQ. For the CDR3, the DNA is TGCGCCAGCAGCTACACTGGCGCCGTTAGCACAGATACGCAGTATTTT. This sequence encodes CASSYTGAVSTDTQYF.

The chain is built from TRBV7-2 and TRBJ1-2; D possibly corresponds to TRBD1 (6 bases). This CDR3 is built from 16 residues. In germline, CDR1 is SGHTA, CDR2 FQGNSA. The ends were cut back, 1 base at V and 4 bases at J, with 16 bases in the middle. The CDR3 DNA is TGTGCCAGCAGCTTAGACAACAGGGATCCAAGCTATGGCTACACCTTC. The encoded protein is CASSLDNRDPSYGYTF. The full variable domain, in which reference TRBV7-2 and TRBJ1-2 provide the parts outside the CDR3, is GAGVSQSPSNKVTEKGKDVELRCDPISGHTALYWYRQSLGQGLEFLIYFQGNSAPDKSGLPSDRFSAERTGGSVSTLTIQRTQQEDSAVYLCASSLDNRDPSYGYTFGSGTRLTVV.